The 22 T cell receptor beta chains below all came from one sample that was sequenced in a study of blood T cells in healthy people across ages. A second about 7 to 11 cycle PCR used barcoded and J-beta primers. TCRdb used MiXCR to reprocess the 5' RACE reads, holding one entry per CDR3 protein. The repertoire has over 1.5 million distinct CDR3 sequences, roughly 50% of them found once; the top ten carry around 2.1%. The material sequenced was blood. The receptors shown here come from a woman in her thirties or forties in good health.

The CDR3 is CASSLGGGGTEKLFF. The CDR3 coding sequence is TGTGCCAGCAGCTTAGGAGGTGGTGGTACCGAAAAACTGTTTTTT. J is TRBJ1-4 and V is TRBV7-9; no clear D gene. The CDR3 loop spans 15 amino acids. The germline V gene has CDR1 SEHNR and CDR2 FQNEAQ (reference sequence). Trimming pared 1 base from V and 8 bases from J, leaving 14 bases between.

The chain uses TRBV4-1 and TRBJ1-5, with D possibly matching TRBD1 (6 bases). Trimming shortened V by 4 bases and J by 4 bases, and 14 bases separated the two germline ends. The germline gives CDR1 MGHRA, CDR2 YSYEKL. The CDR3 runs to 15 residues. CDR3 sequence reads: CASSPQTGTNQPQHF. The CDR3 DNA reads as TGCGCCAGCAGCCCACAGACCGGGACAAATCAGCCCCAGCATTTT.

The chain carries TRBV7-2 and TRBJ1-1; tentatively, D is TRBD1 (5 bases). The V end lost 4 bases, the J end lost 7 bases, and 13 bases lay between the germline ends. There are 13 residues in the CDR3. The germline gives CDR1 SGHTA, CDR2 FQGNSA. CDR3 coding DNA: TGTGCCAGCAGCTGGGACGTACGTCTTGAAGCTTTCTTT. This codes for CASSWDVRLEAFF.

In this sample, this clonotype turned up many times. CDR3 residues: CASSLGSRETQYF. The CDR3 DNA reads as TGTGCCAGCAGCTTAGGATCCCGAGAGACCCAGTACTTC. The rearrangement links TRBV7-2 to TRBJ2-5; D unclear. Germline lookup yields CDR1 SGHTA and CDR2 FQGNSA. CDR3 length: 13 residues. V was cut by 1 base and J by 4 bases, with 7 bases left in between.

The chain carries TRBV7-9 and TRBJ1-2; D unresolved. The CDR3 spans 15 residues. Germline-derived CDR1 and CDR2 are SEHNR and FQNEAQ (reference sequence). V lost 1 base and J 6 bases, leaving 15 bases between the germline ends. DNA for the CDR3: TGTGCCAGCAGCTTAGTCCAGAGCGGTAGCGATGGCTACACCTTC. Encoded protein: CASSLVQSGSDGYTF.

The V gene is TRBV7-9, the J gene TRBJ1-2; D ambiguous. Germline CDR1 and CDR2: SEHNR and FQNEAQ (reference sequence). Trimming left V 4 bases short and J 5 bases short, with 17 bases between. CDR3 length: 15 amino acids. The CDR3, as DNA: TGTGCCAGCAGCTCCCCGCAGGCTGTGCCGTATGGCTACACCTTC. Its translation is CASSSPQAVPYGYTF. The complete variable domain, with remaining parts taken from reference TRBV7-9 and TRBJ1-2, reads DTGVSQNPRHKITKRGQNVTFRCDPISEHNRLYWYRQTLGQGPEFLTYFQNEAQLEKSRLLSDRFSAERPKGSFSTLEIQRTEQGDSAMYLCASSSPQAVPYGYTFGSGTRLTVV.

The V and J genes are TRBV11-3 and TRBJ2-1; D perhaps matches TRBD2 (6 bases). V gave up 3 bases and J gave up 8 bases, with 20 bases separating them. In germline, CDR1 is SGHNT, CDR2 YENEEA. The CDR3 consists of 16 residues. The CDR3 loop reads CASSLVAGLSTDEQFF. Here the CDR3 DNA reads TGTGCCAGCAGCTTGGTTGCAGGACTAAGCACCGATGAGCAGTTCTTC.

The J gene is TRBJ2-1, the V gene TRBV7-8; D possibly corresponds to TRBD2 (6 bases). Germline V gives CDR1 SGHVS, CDR2 FQNEAQ. CDR3 length equals 16 residues. Trimming took 1 base from V and 4 from J, leaving 14 bases between them. The CDR3 region is CASSLESGLPYNEQFF. The CDR3 region has the DNA TGTGCCAGCAGCTTAGAATCCGGACTACCATACAATGAGCAGTTCTTC.

Of note for this clonotype: Its ends do not fully match the called genes, so a read error is possible. V is TRBV27 and J is TRBJ2-1; D not certain. The V gene's germline CDR1 is MNHEY and CDR2 SMNVEV (reference sequence). The CDR3 runs 14 residues. CDR3 region: CVSSLSGFGNEQFF. Here the CDR3 DNA reads TGTGTCAGCAGTCTGTCGGGCTTCGGAAATGAGCAGTTCTTC.

The chain combines TRBV7-2 with TRBJ2-7; D is unresolved. CDR1 and CDR2 (germline): SGHTA, FQGNSA. Deletions cut 3 bases from V and 5 bases from J, with 11 bases between. CDR3 length: 13 residues. CDR3 protein: CASSLKGWDEQYF. CDR3 coding DNA: TGTGCCAGCAGCTTGAAGGGATGGGACGAGCAGTACTTC.

J is TRBJ1-6 and V is TRBV2, with 9 positions matching TRBD1. V shed 5 bases, J shed 7 bases, and the junction held 3 bases outside the gene matches. CDR3 size: 14 residues. CDR1 is SNHLY and CDR2 is FYNNEI in the germline V gene. CDR3 bases: TGTGCCAGCAGTAGGACAGGGGTCAATTCACCCCTCCACTTT. This translates into CASSRTGVNSPLHF.

This sequence joins TRBV6-2 or TRBV6-3 and TRBJ1-5; weak D call: TRBD1 (5 bases). This CDR3 contains 14 residues. Per the germline V gene, CDR1 is MNHEY and CDR2 is SVGEGT. Trimming left V 4 bases short and J 0 bases short, with 7 bases between. The CDR3 region is CASSWTNSNQPQHF. CDR3 DNA sequence: TGTGCCAGCAGTTGGACAAATAGCAATCAGCCCCAGCATTTT.

CDR3: CASSNGGSNQPQHF. The DNA for the CDR3 is TGTGCCAGCAGCAACGGAGGAAGCAATCAGCCCCAGCATTTT. This chain joins TRBV7-9 and TRBJ1-5; D unresolved. The germline V and J ends were trimmed by 5 bases and 1 base, with 9 bases remaining between them. This CDR3 comprises 14 residues. Per germline, CDR1 SEHNR and CDR2 FQNEAQ (reference sequence).

The chain has TRBV5-4 and TRBJ2-1; TRBD1 aligns across 9 bases. The CDR3 covers 17 residues. With 0 bases clipped from V and 7 bases from J, the junction kept 11 bases outside the gene matches. CDR1 is SGHNT, CDR2 YYREEE, per germline (reference sequence). The CDR3 coding sequence is TGTGCCAGCAGCTTGGACGGTGTAGGGACAGGGAATAATGAGCAGTTCTTC. It yields the protein CASSLDGVGTGNNEQFF.

The gene calls are TRBV28 and TRBJ2-5; the match to TRBD1 covers 7 bases. Germline CDR1 reads MDHEN; CDR2 reads SYDVKM. This CDR3 has 16 residues. Unmatched junction bases numbered 23, after V lost 8 bases and J lost 11 bases. The CDR3 bases are TGTGCCAGCCCTCCCACCGGGACAGTCGGACCTTTGTTGCAGTACTTC. Translating it yields CASPPTGTVGPLLQYF.

The chain recombines TRBV4-2 with TRBJ2-1, with 10 bases matching TRBD2. The germline gives CDR1 LGHNA, CDR2 YNFKEQ. The length of the CDR3 is 16 residues. V was clipped by 1 base and J by 3 bases; unmatched bases: 3. Here the CDR3 DNA reads TGTGCCAGCAGCCAAGGAGCGGGGGGGCTCTACAATGAGCAGTTCTTC. As protein: CASSQGAGGLYNEQFF.

This clonotype was counted only a few times. V and J are TRBV7-2 and TRBJ1-2, with D perhaps TRBD1 (5 bases). Trimming removed 2 bases from V and 10 bases from J, with 20 bases in between. The CDR3 is made up of 15 amino acids. The germline V gene encodes CDR1 SGHTA and CDR2 FQGNSA. The DNA of the CDR3 is TGTGCCAGCAGCTTAACCCCAGGGATCTTTGGTGCCTACACCTTC. It is translated as CASSLTPGIFGAYTF. The full variable domain, in which reference TRBV7-2 and TRBJ1-2 provide the parts outside the CDR3, is GAGVSQSPSNKVTEKGKDVELRCDPISGHTALYWYRQSLGQGLEFLIYFQGNSAPDKSGLPSDRFSAERTGGSVSTLTIQRTQQEDSAVYLCASSLTPGIFGAYTFGSGTRLTVV.

The chain couples TRBV6-1 to TRBJ2-3; possible D gene TRBD1, 5 bases. The CDR3 loop spans 17 amino acids. Germline V gene sequence: CDR1 MNHNS, CDR2 SASEGT. Trimming left V 7 bases short and J 4 bases short, with 24 bases between. Here the CDR3 reads CASTLKFTGGESDTQYF. CDR3 nucleotide sequence: TGTGCCAGCACCCTAAAATTTACAGGCGGCGAATCAGATACGCAGTATTTT.

V gene TRBV2 combines with J gene TRBJ2-1, with TRBD2 matching over 13 bases. The CDR3 totals 15 residues. The germline CDR1 and CDR2 sequences are SNHLY and FYNNEI. The ends lost 7 bases at V and 4 bases at J; junction bases unmatched: 4. The CDR3 is CASKGTSGEYNEQFF. The CDR3 nucleotides read TGTGCCAGCAAAGGGACTAGCGGGGAATACAATGAGCAGTTCTTC.

J is TRBJ2-3 and V is TRBV6-2 or TRBV6-3; D not resolved. Between the trimmed V and J ends, which lost 2 bases and 2 bases, there was a span of 14 bases. The CDR3 is made up of 16 amino acids. Germline values: CDR1 MNHEY, CDR2 SVGEGT. CDR3 sequence: CASSYLSFGNTDTQYF. CDR3 nucleotide sequence: TGTGCCAGCAGTTACCTTTCGTTTGGCAACACAGATACGCAGTATTTT.

This chain uses TRBV6-5 with TRBJ1-1, with D possibly TRBD1 on 5 matching bases. This CDR3 comprises 13 residues. V gave up 2 bases and J gave up 9 bases, with 13 bases separating them. The germline CDR1 and CDR2 sequences are MNHEY and SVGAGI. CDR3 DNA: TGTGCCAGCAGTTACCAAGGGACCGGAAAAGCTTTCTTT. Translation gives CASSYQGTGKAFF.

This clonotype has just a few counts. The V gene is TRBV6-1, the J gene TRBJ2-5; weak D call: TRBD1 (5 bases). Judging by the DNA end, TRBJ2-7 fits better; the J call may be wrong. The germline V gene encodes CDR1 MNHNS and CDR2 SASEGT. This CDR3 comprises 14 residues. CDR3: CASSVQTDLYEQYF. The CDR3 region has the DNA TGTGCCAGCAGTGTCCAGACAGACCTCTACGAGCAGTACTTC.